What follows describes a single T cell receptor beta chain. The antigen remains unidentified. The data derive from a study of identifying expanded T cells in peripheral blood. Study-wide findings and caveats: Roughly two-week clone count variance significantly increased as total template count grew. Over approximately two and four weeks, about 15 and 18 clones changed, versus more than 1 between replicates.

No infections or other immune events were documented during collection. This CDR3 has 15 amino acids. The ends lost 4 bases at V and 3 bases at J; junction bases unmatched: 7. Germline V gene data show CDR1 as SGHDT and CDR2 as YYEEEE. TCRdb's copy holds only in-frame clones and misses some; the assay was immunoSEQ multiplex PCR. The repertoire holds tens of thousands of clones, with roughly 85% as singletons. The TCR originated in a person between 18 and 70 years old in good health. Material for sequencing was blood. The chain employs TRBV5-6 and TRBJ2-7; 10 nucleotides align to TRBD1. The CDR3 region is CASSRDRGVYYEQYF. DNA for the CDR3: TGTGCCAGCAGCCGGGACAGGGGAGTTTACTACGAGCAGTACTTC.